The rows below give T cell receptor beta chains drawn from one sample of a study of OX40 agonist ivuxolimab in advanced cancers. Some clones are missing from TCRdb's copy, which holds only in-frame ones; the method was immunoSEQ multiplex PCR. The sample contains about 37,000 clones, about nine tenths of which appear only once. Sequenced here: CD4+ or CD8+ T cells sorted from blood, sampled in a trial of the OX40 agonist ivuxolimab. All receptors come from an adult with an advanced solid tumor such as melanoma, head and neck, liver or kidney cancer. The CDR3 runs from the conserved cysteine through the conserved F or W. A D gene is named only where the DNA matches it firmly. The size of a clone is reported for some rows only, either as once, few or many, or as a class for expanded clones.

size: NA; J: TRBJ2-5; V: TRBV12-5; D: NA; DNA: TGTGCTAGTGCGGCCTCCGGACAGCCAGGGGAGCAGTACTTC; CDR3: CASAASGQPGEQYF
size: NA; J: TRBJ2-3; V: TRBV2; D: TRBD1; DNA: TGTGCCAGCAGGGGGACAGGGCGCACAGATACGCAGTATTTT; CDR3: CASRGTGRTDTQYF
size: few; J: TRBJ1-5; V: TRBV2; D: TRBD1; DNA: TGTGCCAGCACCCGACAGGGTCGCAATCAGCCCCAGCATTTT; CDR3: CASTRQGRNQPQHF
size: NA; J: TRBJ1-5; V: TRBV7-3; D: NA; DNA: TGTGCCAGCAGCCAAAAGATATCGAGCGCTAATCAGCCCCAGCATTTT; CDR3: CASSQKISSANQPQHF
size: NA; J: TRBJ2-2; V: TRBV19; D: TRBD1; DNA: TGTGCCAGCCGGGAAACAGGGGTTGGCGGGGAGCTGTTTTTT; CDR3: CASRETGVGGELFF
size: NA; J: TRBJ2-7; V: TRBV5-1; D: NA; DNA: TGCGCCAGCAGCTTGGAGGGACGGACCACGACCTACGAGCAGTACTTC; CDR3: CASSLEGRTTTYEQYF
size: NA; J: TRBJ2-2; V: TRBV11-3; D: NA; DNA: TGTGCCAGCAGCCTGGGGGGGCACACCGGGGAGCTGTTTTTT; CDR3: CASSLGGHTGELFF
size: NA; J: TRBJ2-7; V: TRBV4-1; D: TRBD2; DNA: TGCGCCAGCAGCCAAGATCCCGGGAGGGGGGCATACGAGCAGTACTTC; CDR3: CASSQDPGRGAYEQYF
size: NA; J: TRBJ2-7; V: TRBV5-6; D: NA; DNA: TGTGCCAGCAGCTATTCCTACGAGCAGTACTTC; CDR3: CASSYSYEQYF
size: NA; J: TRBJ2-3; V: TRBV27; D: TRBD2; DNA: TGTGCCAGCAGTTTAGTAGCGGGACGCACAGATACGCAGTATTTT; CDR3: CASSLVAGRTDTQYF
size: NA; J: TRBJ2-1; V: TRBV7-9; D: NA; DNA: TGTGCCAGCAGCTCGGGACTCAATGAGCAGTTCTTC; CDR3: CASSSGLNEQFF
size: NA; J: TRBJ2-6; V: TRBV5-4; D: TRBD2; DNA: TGTGCCAGCAGCCCAGCGGGAGTAGGGGCCAACGTCCTGACTTTC; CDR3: CASSPAGVGANVLTF
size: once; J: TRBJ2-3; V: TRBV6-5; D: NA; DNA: TGTGCCAGCAGTTACCGCGGGACTAGCACAGATACGCAGTATTTT; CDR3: CASSYRGTSTDTQYF
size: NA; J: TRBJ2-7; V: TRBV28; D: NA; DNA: TGTGCCAGCAGTTCATTAGGCAGGTCACCTATTCAGCAGTACTTC; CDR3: CASSSLGRSPIQQYF
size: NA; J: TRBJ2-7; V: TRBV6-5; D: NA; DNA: TGTGCCAGCAGTACAGCGAGAGGATCCTACGAGCAGTACTTC; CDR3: CASSTARGSYEQYF
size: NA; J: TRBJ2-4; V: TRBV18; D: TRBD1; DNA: TGTGCCAGCTCACAGACAGGGGGCGAAAACATTCAGTACTTC; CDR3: CASSQTGGENIQYF
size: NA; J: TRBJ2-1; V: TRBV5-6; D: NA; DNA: TGTGCCAGCAGCTTGGGAAGGGGGACTGAGCAGTTCTTC; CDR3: CASSLGRGTEQFF
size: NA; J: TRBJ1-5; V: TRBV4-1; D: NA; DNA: TGCGCCAGCAGCTCCCGGACCCCGGCCGGCAATCAGCCCCAGCATTTT; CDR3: CASSSRTPAGNQPQHF
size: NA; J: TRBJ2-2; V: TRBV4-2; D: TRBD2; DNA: TGTGCCAGCAGCCGCGGGGGGTCCACCGGGGAGCTGTTTTTT; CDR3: CASSRGGSTGELFF
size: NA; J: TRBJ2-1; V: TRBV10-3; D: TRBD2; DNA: TGTGCCATCAGTGTTTCGAGCGGGAGTTACAATGAGCAGTTCTTC; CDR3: CAISVSSGSYNEQFF